The 9 T cell receptor beta chains given below trace back to one sample, sequenced in a study of beta chain features in type 1 diabetes. Sequenced material consisted of expressed TCRB transcripts (all of the isolated RNA was reverse transcribed). This table comes from immunoSEQ multiplex PCR, and its TCRdb copy is limited to in-frame clones, with some not included. The sample records a few hundred thousand clones, about 14% being singletons. Sequencing used naive CD4+ T cells from blood. These receptors all stem from a woman younger than 35 in good health.

This clone occurred a few times. The rearrangement joins TRBV30 to TRBJ1-5; 7 nucleotides line up with TRBD1. This CDR3 region has 13 residues. Germline trimming cut 5 bases from V and 3 bases from J; bases unmatched to any gene: 4. Germline V gene data show CDR1 as GTSNPN and CDR2 as SVGIG (reference sequence). CDR3: CAWRGQTNQPQHF. The CDR3 region has the DNA TGTGCCTGGCGGGGACAGACCAATCAGCCCCAGCATTTT. Supplemented by reference TRBV30 and TRBJ1-5, the full variable domain reads SQTIHQWPATLVQPVGSPLSLECTVEGTSNPNLYWYRQAAGRGLQLLFYSVGIGQISSEVPQNLSASRPQDRQFILSSKKLLLSDSGFYLCAWRGQTNQPQHFGDGTRLSIL.

This clone has a handful of counts. This chain connects TRBV19 to TRBJ2-1, with no clear D. The CDR3 covers 14 residues. Germline-derived CDR1 and CDR2 are LNHDA and SQIVND (reference sequence). Deletions cut 3 bases from V and 8 bases from J, with 14 bases between. DNA of the CDR3: TGTGCCAGTAGTATCGTCCCGAGGTTGGATGAGCAGTTCTTC. Amino acids: CASSIVPRLDEQFF.

The chain carries TRBV7-2 and TRBJ2-7, with 8 bases matching TRBD1. This CDR3 contains 15 residues. Germline CDR1 SGHTA, CDR2 FQGNSA. The V gene end was trimmed by 5 bases and the J gene end by 4 bases; junction bases not matched to a gene: 10. This CDR3 reads CASSPAGTGLYEQYF. The CDR3 DNA reads TGTGCCAGCAGCCCCGCGGGGACAGGACTATACGAGCAGTACTTC.

The chain joins TRBV9 to TRBJ2-3, with 8 bases matching TRBD1. Per the germline V gene, CDR1 is SGDLS and CDR2 is YYNGEE. This CDR3 comprises 15 residues. Trimming at V came to 3 bases and at J to 1 base, leaving 4 bases not matched to a gene. The CDR3 region is CASSAQGAGTDTQYF. In DNA, the CDR3 is TGTGCCAGCAGCGCCCAGGGGGCTGGCACAGATACGCAGTATTTT.

This clone was seen only a few times. This chain connects TRBV7-9 to TRBJ2-1; TRBD2 might be the D (7 bases). CDR1 and CDR2 from the germline V gene are SEHNR and FQNEAQ (reference sequence). V was shortened by 10 bases and J by 6 bases, with 19 bases between the two germline ends. CDR3 length: 14 residues. The CDR3 loop reads CATSGGPITNEQFF. The DNA of the CDR3 is TGTGCCACATCCGGGGGGCCTATAACCAATGAGCAGTTCTTC.

This chain links TRBV15 with TRBJ2-7; D is perhaps TRBD1 (5 bases). Trimming removed 1 base from V and 7 bases from J, with 8 bases in between. There are 12 residues in the CDR3. Germline CDR1 is LNHNV and CDR2 is YYDKDF (reference sequence). The CDR3 bases are TGTGCCACCAGCAGAGCAGGGCTTGAGCAGTACTTC. Protein sequence: CATSRAGLEQYF.

This clone was detected a few times. The gene calls are TRBV23-1 and TRBJ2-2, with a tentative D call TRBD2 (6 bases). TRBV23-1 has ORF status, its function being uncertain. The CDR3 is made up of 16 amino acids. With 0 bases removed from V and 2 bases from J, the gap between germline ends came to 10 bases. CDR3 sequence: CASSQSGEANTGELFF. The DNA of the CDR3 is TGCGCCAGCAGTCAATCAGGGGAGGCCAACACCGGGGAGCTGTTTTTT.

This clone has only a few counts. V and J are TRBV18 and TRBJ2-7, with TRBD2 as a possible D gene (5 bases). CDR3 length: 14 residues. The V gene lost 5 bases and the J gene lost 4 bases, with 15 bases spanning the gap. The germline V gene has CDR1 KGHSH and CDR2 LQKENI. CDR3 DNA sequence: TGTGCCAGCTCATCAGACGTAAGGAGGTACGAGCAGTACTTC. Translation gives CASSSDVRRYEQYF.

The chain has TRBV11-2 and TRBJ2-1; 9 bases are a match to TRBD2. CDR3 size: 17 residues. Per the germline V gene, CDR1 is SGHAT and CDR2 is FQNNGV. After removal of 5 bases from V and 1 base from J, the junction contained 9 bases not matched to a gene. CDR3 region: CASSALAGSNSYNEQFF. CDR3 sequence (DNA): TGTGCCAGCAGCGCGCTAGCGGGATCCAATTCCTACAATGAGCAGTTCTTC.